Presented here are 6 T cell receptor beta chains from one specimen sequenced in a study of shared clonotypes between healthy human individuals. Assay: immunoSEQ multiplex PCR; the TCRdb copy retains only in-frame clones and omits some. The data hold some 1.5 million clones, with roughly 98% observed a single time. The sample was naive CD4+ T cells sorted from blood. The subset is: CD45RA+ positively selected. All receptors come from a man younger than 40 in good health.

The gene calls are TRBV18 and TRBJ2-4; no clear D gene. Trimming pared 0 bases from V and 2 bases from J, leaving 8 bases between. This CDR3 region has 15 residues. CDR1 KGHSH and CDR2 LQKENI come from the germline V gene. The CDR3 here is CASSPPEGSKNIQYF. The CDR3 DNA reads as TGTGCCAGCTCACCACCGGAAGGGTCCAAAAACATTCAGTACTTC.

CDR3: CASSQWGWETQYF. The CDR3, as DNA: TGTGCCAGCAGCCAATGGGGTTGGGAGACCCAGTACTTC. The genes are TRBV14 and TRBJ2-5; no clear D gene. This CDR3 spans 13 amino acids. Trimming shortened V by 2 bases and J by 5 bases, and 9 bases separated the two germline ends. Germline values: CDR1 SGHDN, CDR2 FVKESK.

The genes are TRBV5-1 and TRBJ2-7; either TRBD1 or TRBD2 may supply D (7 bases each). Deletions cut 7 bases from V and 2 bases from J, with 13 bases between. The CDR3 has 13 amino acids. CDR1 and CDR2 (germline): SGHRS, YFSETQ. The CDR3 loop reads CASARGGTYEQYF. CDR3 nucleotides: TGCGCCAGCGCCAGGGGGGGGACCTACGAGCAGTACTTC.

The J gene is TRBJ2-3, the V gene TRBV9; D uncertain. The CDR3 is made up of 15 amino acids. Per germline, CDR1 SGDLS and CDR2 YYNGEE. Trimming left V 0 bases short and J 2 bases short, with 10 bases between. CDR3 in amino acids: CASSVEWLDTDTQYF. The CDR3 nucleotides read TGTGCCAGCAGCGTAGAATGGCTGGACACAGATACGCAGTATTTT.

V is TRBV2 and J is TRBJ1-2; D gene unclear. V was trimmed by 3 bases and J by 8 bases, leaving 10 bases between them. CDR3 length equals 12 residues. Germline V gene sequence: CDR1 SNHLY, CDR2 FYNNEI. CDR3 in amino acids: CASSDRWYGYTF. The DNA for the CDR3 is TGTGCCAGCAGTGATAGGTGGTACGGCTACACCTTC.

This chain uses TRBV6-1 with TRBJ1-2; D may be TRBD1 (5 bases). The V and J ends lost 1 base and 5 bases respectively, with 17 bases between them. The CDR3 extends over 16 amino acids. Per germline, CDR1 MNHNS and CDR2 SASEGT. The CDR3 region has the DNA TGTGCCAGCAGTGAAGGCTCCGGGGGAAAGGGTTATGGCTACACCTTC. Translated, it gives CASSEGSGGKGYGYTF.